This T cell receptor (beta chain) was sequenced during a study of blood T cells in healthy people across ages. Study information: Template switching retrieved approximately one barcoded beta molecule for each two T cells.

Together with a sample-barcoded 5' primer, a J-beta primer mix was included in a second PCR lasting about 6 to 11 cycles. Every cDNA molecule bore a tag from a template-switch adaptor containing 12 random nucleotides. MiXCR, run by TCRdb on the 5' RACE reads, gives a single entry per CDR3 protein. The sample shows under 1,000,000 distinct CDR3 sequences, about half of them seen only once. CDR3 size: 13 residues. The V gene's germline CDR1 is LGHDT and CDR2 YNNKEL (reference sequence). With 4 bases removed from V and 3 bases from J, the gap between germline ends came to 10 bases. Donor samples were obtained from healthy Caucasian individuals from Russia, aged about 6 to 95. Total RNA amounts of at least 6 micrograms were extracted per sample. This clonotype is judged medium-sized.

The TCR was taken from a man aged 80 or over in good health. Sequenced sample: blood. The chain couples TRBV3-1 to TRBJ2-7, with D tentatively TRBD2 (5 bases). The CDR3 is CASSPDSLYEQYF. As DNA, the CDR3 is TGTGCCAGCAGCCCGGACTCCCTCTACGAGCAGTACTTC.